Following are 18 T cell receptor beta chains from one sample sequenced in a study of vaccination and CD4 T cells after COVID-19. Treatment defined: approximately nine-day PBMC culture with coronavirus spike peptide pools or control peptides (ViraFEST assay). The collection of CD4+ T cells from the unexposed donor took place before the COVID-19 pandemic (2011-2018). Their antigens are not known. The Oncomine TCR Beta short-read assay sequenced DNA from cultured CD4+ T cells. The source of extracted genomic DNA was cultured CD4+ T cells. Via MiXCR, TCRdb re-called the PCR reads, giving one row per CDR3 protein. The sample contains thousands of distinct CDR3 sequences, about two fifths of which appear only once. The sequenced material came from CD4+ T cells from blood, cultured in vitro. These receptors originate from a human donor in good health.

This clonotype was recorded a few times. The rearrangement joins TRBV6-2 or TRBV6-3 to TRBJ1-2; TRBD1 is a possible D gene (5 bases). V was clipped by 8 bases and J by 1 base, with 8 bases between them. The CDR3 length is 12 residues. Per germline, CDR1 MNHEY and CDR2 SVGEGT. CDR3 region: CASRGFNYGYTF. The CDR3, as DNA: TGTGCCAGCCGGGGCTTTAACTATGGCTACACCTTC.

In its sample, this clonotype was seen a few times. CDR3 in amino acids: CSARLGDYGYTF. The CDR3 DNA sequence: TGCAGTGCTAGGTTGGGCGACTATGGCTACACCTTC. The chain employs TRBV20-1 and TRBJ1-2; D gene unclear. Germline lookup yields CDR1 DFQATT and CDR2 SNEGSKA (reference sequence). Between the trimmed V and J ends, which lost 3 bases and 3 bases, there was a span of 8 bases. CDR3 length equals 12 residues.

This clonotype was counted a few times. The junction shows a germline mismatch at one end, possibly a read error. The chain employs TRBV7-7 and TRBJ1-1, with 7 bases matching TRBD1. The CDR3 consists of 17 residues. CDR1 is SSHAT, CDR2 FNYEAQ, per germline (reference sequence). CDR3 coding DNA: TGTGCTAGCAGGCAGGTCACAGGGGAGGCCTATGACACTGAAGCTTTCTTT. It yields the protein CASRQVTGEAYDTEAFF.

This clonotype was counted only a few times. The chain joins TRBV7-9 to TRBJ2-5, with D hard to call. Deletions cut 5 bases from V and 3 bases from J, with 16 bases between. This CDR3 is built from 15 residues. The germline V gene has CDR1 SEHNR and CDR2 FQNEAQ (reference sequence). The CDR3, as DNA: TGTGCCAGCAGCCCCCGAGGCGGTAGGGAAGAGACCCAGTACTTC. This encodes CASSPRGGREETQYF.

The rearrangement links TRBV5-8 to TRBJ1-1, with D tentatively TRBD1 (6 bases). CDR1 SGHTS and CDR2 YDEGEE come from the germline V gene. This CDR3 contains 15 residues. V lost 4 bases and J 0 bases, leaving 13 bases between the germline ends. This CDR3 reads CASSPGQLLNTEAFF. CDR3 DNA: TGTGCCAGCAGCCCAGGACAGCTCTTGAACACTGAAGCTTTCTTT.

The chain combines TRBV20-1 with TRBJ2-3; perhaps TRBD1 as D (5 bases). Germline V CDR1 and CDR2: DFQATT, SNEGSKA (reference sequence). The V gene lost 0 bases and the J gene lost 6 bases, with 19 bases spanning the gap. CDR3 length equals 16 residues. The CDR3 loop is CSARDNTGARWDTQYF. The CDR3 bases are TGCAGTGCTAGAGACAACACAGGCGCTCGGTGGGATACGCAGTATTTT.

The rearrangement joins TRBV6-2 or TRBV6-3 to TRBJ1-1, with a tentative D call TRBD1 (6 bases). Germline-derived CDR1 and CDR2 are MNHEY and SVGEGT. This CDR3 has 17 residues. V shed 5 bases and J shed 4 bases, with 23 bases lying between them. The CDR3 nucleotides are TGTGCCAGCAGTACCGCCCTGGGGGCGAGGGGGAGCACTGAAGCTTTCTTT. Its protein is CASSTALGARGSTEAFF.

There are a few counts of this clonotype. The CDR3 sequence: CASSIAQGNEQYF. Written as DNA, the CDR3 is TGTGCCAGTAGTATTGCACAGGGGAACGAGCAGTACTTC. V and J are TRBV19 and TRBJ2-7; 7 bases map to TRBD1. V shed 3 bases, J shed 5 bases, and the junction held 4 bases outside the gene matches. CDR1 and CDR2 from the germline V gene are LNHDA and SQIVND (reference sequence). The CDR3 length is 13 residues.

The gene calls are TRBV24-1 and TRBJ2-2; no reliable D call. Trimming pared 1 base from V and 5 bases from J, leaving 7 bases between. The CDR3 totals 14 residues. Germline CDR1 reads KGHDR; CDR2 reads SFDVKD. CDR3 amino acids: CATSDLVGTGELFF. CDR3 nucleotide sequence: TGTGCCACCAGTGATTTAGTAGGTACCGGGGAGCTGTTTTTT.

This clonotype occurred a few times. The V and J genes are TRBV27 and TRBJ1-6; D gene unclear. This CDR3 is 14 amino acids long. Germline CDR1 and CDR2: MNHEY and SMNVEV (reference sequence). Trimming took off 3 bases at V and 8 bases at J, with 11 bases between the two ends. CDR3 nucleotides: TGTGCCAGCAGTTTTGGGCATGGGGATTCACCCCTCCACTTT. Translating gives CASSFGHGDSPLHF.

The CDR3 coding sequence is TGTGCCAGCAACCCGGGCCGTGGCAGGGAAGAGACCCAGTACTTC. Protein product: CASNPGRGREETQYF. V usage is TRBV5-4 and J usage is TRBJ2-5; D is perhaps TRBD1 (5 bases). The germline V and J ends were trimmed by 6 bases and 3 bases, with 18 bases remaining between them. CDR3 length: 15 amino acids. Per germline, CDR1 SGHNT and CDR2 YYREEE (reference sequence).

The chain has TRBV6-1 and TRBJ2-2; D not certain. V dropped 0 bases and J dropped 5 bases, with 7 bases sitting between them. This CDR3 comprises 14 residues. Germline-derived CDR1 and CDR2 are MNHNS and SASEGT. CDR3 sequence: CASSEAPDTGELFF. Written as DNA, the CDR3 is TGTGCCAGCAGTGAAGCTCCAGATACCGGGGAGCTGTTTTTT.

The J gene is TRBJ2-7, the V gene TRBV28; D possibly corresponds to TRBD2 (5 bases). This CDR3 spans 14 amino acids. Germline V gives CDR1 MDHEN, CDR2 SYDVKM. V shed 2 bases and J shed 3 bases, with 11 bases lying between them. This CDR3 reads CASSLTGENYEQYF. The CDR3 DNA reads TGTGCCAGCAGTTTAACCGGGGAGAACTACGAGCAGTACTTC.

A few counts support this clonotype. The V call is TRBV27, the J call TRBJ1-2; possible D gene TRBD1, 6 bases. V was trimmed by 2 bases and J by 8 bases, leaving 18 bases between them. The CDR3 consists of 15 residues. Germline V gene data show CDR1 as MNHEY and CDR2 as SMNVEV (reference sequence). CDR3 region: CASSLRDIGLGGYTF. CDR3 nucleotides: TGTGCCAGCAGTTTACGGGACATAGGTCTTGGAGGCTACACCTTC.

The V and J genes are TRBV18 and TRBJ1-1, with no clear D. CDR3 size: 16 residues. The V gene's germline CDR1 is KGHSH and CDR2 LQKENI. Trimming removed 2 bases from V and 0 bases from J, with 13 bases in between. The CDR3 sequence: CASSPSGIRLNTEAFF. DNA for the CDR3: TGTGCCAGCTCACCATCCGGCATTCGTCTGAACACTGAAGCTTTCTTT.

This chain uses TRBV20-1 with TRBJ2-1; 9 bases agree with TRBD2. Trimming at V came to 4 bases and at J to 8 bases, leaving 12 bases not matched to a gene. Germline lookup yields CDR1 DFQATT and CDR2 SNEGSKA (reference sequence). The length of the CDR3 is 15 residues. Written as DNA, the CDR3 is TGCAGTGCTATGGGGGCGGGAGGGCCTAGGCATGAGCAGTTCTTC. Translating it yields CSAMGAGGPRHEQFF.

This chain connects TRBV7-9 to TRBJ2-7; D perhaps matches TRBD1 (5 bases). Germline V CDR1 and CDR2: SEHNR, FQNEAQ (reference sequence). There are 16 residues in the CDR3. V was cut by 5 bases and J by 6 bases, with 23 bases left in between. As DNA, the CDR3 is TGTGCCAGCAGCCTACCTTCGGTCAGGGAACCGATCGAGCAGTACTTC. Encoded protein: CASSLPSVREPIEQYF.

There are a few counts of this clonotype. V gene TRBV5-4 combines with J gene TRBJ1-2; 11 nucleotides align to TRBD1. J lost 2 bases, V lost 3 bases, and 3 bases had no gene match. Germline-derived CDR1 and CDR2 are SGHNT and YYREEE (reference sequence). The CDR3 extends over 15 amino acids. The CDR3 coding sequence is TGTGCCAGCAGCTCCCGGGACAGGGGGAACTATGGCTACACCTTC. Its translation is CASSSRDRGNYGYTF.